This T cell receptor (beta chain) was sequenced during a study of T cell repertoires in cytomegalovirus infection. For the study at large: Indicated by public TCR beta signatures were CMV infection and matching HLA type. General observations from the study: The ex vivo response showed dominance by HLA-C-restricted CMV-specific TCR beta clonotypes.

TCRdb re-called the reads through MiXCR, storing one row per CDR3 protein. Here the sample spans fewer than 1,000,000 distinct CDR3 sequences, approximately 31% being singletons. Turning to this clonotype: Its target is not known.

This CDR3 contains 13 residues. The germline V and J ends were trimmed by 1 base and 3 bases, with 7 bases remaining between them. The specimen comprised cultured CD8+ T cells from PBMCs, sampled from culture after CMV antigen stimulation. The source of this sequence is a human donor in good health (CMV status not recorded). Some clones in this sample may be carry-over from other donors' samples. This chain links TRBV12-3 or TRBV12-4 with TRBJ2-7, with TRBD2 as a possible D gene (6 bases). CDR3 nucleotides: TGTGCCAGCAGTTTAGGCGGGGACTACGAGCAGTACGTC. As protein: CASSLGGDYEQYV.